This TCR beta chain emerged from a study of blood T cell repertoires in COVID-19. Study summary: COVID-19 samples collected from the United States, Italy and Spain covered acute and convalescent phases. In each case, the material was cDNA or gDNA derived from T cells, B-cell-depleted T cells, or PBMCs.

Germline CDR1 and CDR2: LNHNV and YYDKDF (reference sequence). The length of the CDR3 is 13 residues. This clone has a single count. A junction boundary mismatches the germline segment, possibly from a read error. In the authors' methods: Scientists estimated how many nucleated cells there were by amplifying reference gene primers. TCRdb's table, derived via immunoSEQ multiplex PCR, lists solely in-frame clones and lacks some. V, J and clone size are taken as reported in that table, and D and trimming were inferred from the DNA itself. The sample has 99,000 or so clones; more than 70% are singletons. Sequencing input: peripheral blood. The sequence derives from a woman aged 60-70 years in a cohort sampled during active or convalescent COVID-19. V usage is TRBV15 and J usage is TRBJ2-3, with TRBD1 matching 7 bases. CDR3 sequence: CATSRETGYTQYF. The CDR3 DNA reads as TGTGCCACCAGCCGAGAGACAGGGTACACGCAGTATTTT. Looking up the rest from reference TRBV15 and TRBJ2-3 gives the full variable domain: DAMVIQNPRYQVTQFGKPVTLSCSQTLNHNVMYWYQQKSSQAPKLLFHYYDKDFNNEADTPDNFQSRRPNTSFCFLDIRSPGLGDTAMYLCATSRETGYTQYFGPGTRLTVL.